Below, 27 T cell receptor beta chains from the same sample are listed, as sequenced in a study of blood T cell repertoires in COVID-19. Assay: immunoSEQ multiplex PCR; the TCRdb copy retains only in-frame clones and omits some. The data contain over 75,000 clones, roughly 75% of them singletons. Sequencing used peripheral blood. The receptors here all came from a middle-aged man who had recovered from COVID-19.

This clone was observed a few times. The V gene is TRBV3-1 (or the pseudogene TRBV3-2), the J gene TRBJ2-2; D is perhaps TRBD1 (5 bases). In germline, CDR1 is LGHDT, CDR2 YNNKEL (reference sequence). V was trimmed by 6 bases and J by 4 bases, leaving 12 bases between them. The CDR3 length is 14 residues. The CDR3 here is CASSRTGSTGELFF. The CDR3 DNA reads as TGTGCCAGCAGTCGTACAGGTAGCACCGGGGAGCTGTTTTTT.

Written as DNA, the CDR3 is TGCGCCAGCAGAAAAGACAGGAACACCGGGGAGCTGTTTTTT. Translating it yields CASRKDRNTGELFF. This chain joins TRBV5-1 and TRBJ2-2; TRBD1 is a possible D gene (5 bases). V was pared by 5 bases and J by 1 base, with 9 bases between. Germline V lookup: CDR1 SGHRS, CDR2 YFSETQ. This CDR3 region has 14 residues.

This chain connects TRBV18 to TRBJ2-7; D remains unclear. The length of the CDR3 is 13 residues. V was cut by 2 bases and J by 6 bases, with 11 bases left in between. The germline V gene encodes CDR1 KGHSH and CDR2 LQKENI. The CDR3 sequence: CASSPSTPFEQYF. CDR3 DNA sequence: TGTGCCAGCTCACCATCCACTCCCTTCGAGCAGTACTTC. Combining the CDR3 with reference TRBV18 and TRBJ2-7 gives the whole variable domain NAGVMQNPRHLVRRRGQEARLRCSPMKGHSHVYWYRQLPEEGLKFMVYLQKENIIDESGMPKERFSAEFPKEGPSILRIQQVVRGDSAAYFCASSPSTPFEQYFGPGTRLTVT.

The V gene is TRBV28, the J gene TRBJ2-7; 10 bases agree with TRBD1. CDR3 length: 16 amino acids. V shed 4 bases, J shed 3 bases, and the junction held 9 bases outside the gene matches. CDR1 MDHEN and CDR2 SYDVKM come from the germline V gene. This CDR3 reads CASSSGPGQGFYEQYF. The CDR3 nucleotides are TGTGCCAGCAGTTCTGGACCGGGACAGGGGTTCTACGAGCAGTACTTC.

The chain links TRBV6-5 to TRBJ1-5; TRBD1 aligns across 11 bases. With V trimmed by 6 bases and J by 1 base, 2 bases remained unmatched. The CDR3 has 15 amino acids. CDR1 is MNHEY, CDR2 SVGAGI, per germline. The CDR3 bases are TGTGCCAGCAGGGGGACAGGGGGGAGCAATCAGCCCCAGCATTTT. Encoded protein: CASRGTGGSNQPQHF.

This clone was counted once. The CDR3: CASSQFGAGTSTVTDTQYF. For the CDR3, the DNA is TGCGCCAGCAGTCAATTCGGCGCTGGGACTAGCACCGTCACAGATACGCAGTATTTT. The chain carries TRBV23-1 and TRBJ2-3; 9 bases align to TRBD2. Being an ORF, TRBV23-1 has a function that is uncertain. The CDR3 is 19 amino acids. Losses at the gene ends were 1 base for V and 2 bases for J; bases not matched to a gene: 13.

V is TRBV7-2 and J is TRBJ1-1, with D perhaps TRBD1 (5 bases). The germline V and J ends were trimmed by 4 bases and 5 bases, with 11 bases remaining between them. Germline CDR1 is SGHTA and CDR2 is FQGNSA. The CDR3 contains 13 residues. CDR3: CASSSQGRTEAFF. For the CDR3, the DNA is TGTGCCAGCAGCTCGCAGGGCCGGACTGAAGCTTTCTTT.

This chain joins TRBV7-2 and TRBJ2-3, with D tentatively TRBD1 (5 bases). CDR1 and CDR2 (germline): SGHTA, FQGNSA. V was cut by 6 bases and J by 0 bases, with 10 bases left in between. The CDR3 runs to 14 residues. In DNA, the CDR3 is TGTGCCAGCAGTACGACAGCTAGCACAGATACGCAGTATTTT. Residues: CASSTTASTDTQYF.

The chain links TRBV14 to TRBJ1-6; tentatively, D is TRBD1 (6 bases). V was trimmed by 6 bases and J by 0 bases, leaving 12 bases between them. Germline V gene lookup returns CDR1 SGHDN and CDR2 FVKESK. The CDR3 loop spans 16 amino acids. The CDR3 region is CASSSTGSSYNSPLHF. The DNA for the CDR3 is TGTGCCAGCAGTTCAACAGGGAGCTCCTATAATTCACCCCTCCACTTT.

The chain joins TRBV4-2 to TRBJ2-7, with TRBD1 identical over 9 bases. The V gene end was trimmed by 5 bases and the J gene end by 3 bases; junction bases not matched to a gene: 8. There are 15 residues in the CDR3. The germline CDR1 and CDR2 sequences are LGHNA and YNFKEQ. The CDR3 DNA is TGTGCCAGCAGCTGGACTCCGGGACAGGGCTACGAGCAGTACTTC. It specifies CASSWTPGQGYEQYF.

The gene calls are TRBV25-1 and TRBJ2-7, with a weak D call TRBD1 (5 bases). Germline CDR1 MGHDK, CDR2 SYGVNS. The CDR3 has 13 amino acids. V was trimmed by 6 bases and J by 2 bases, leaving 11 bases between them. This CDR3 is CASRSTGTYEQYF. The CDR3 DNA sequence: TGTGCCAGCAGGAGTACAGGAACCTACGAGCAGTACTTC.

The chain links TRBV28 to TRBJ1-5; TRBD1 is a possible D gene (5 bases). The germline gives CDR1 MDHEN, CDR2 SYDVKM. V lost 6 bases and J 0 bases, leaving 15 bases between the germline ends. This CDR3 contains 16 residues. The CDR3 DNA follows: TGTGCCAGCAGGTTGGGGAGGGGCTATAGCAATCAGCCCCAGCATTTT. Encoded protein: CASRLGRGYSNQPQHF.

The chain is built from TRBV3-1 (or the pseudogene TRBV3-2) and TRBJ2-2; D unresolved. Germline CDR1 is LGHDT and CDR2 is YNNKEL (reference sequence). This CDR3 is 13 amino acids long. Between the trimmed V and J ends, which lost 1 base and 6 bases, there was a span of 6 bases. The CDR3 protein is CASSQVESGELFF. CDR3 bases: TGTGCCAGCAGCCAAGTTGAGTCCGGGGAGCTGTTTTTT.

The chain is built from TRBV5-1 and TRBJ2-3; unclear D gene. The CDR3 is 15 residues long. Trimming removed 0 bases from V and 2 bases from J, with 10 bases in between. Germline V gene sequence: CDR1 SGHRS, CDR2 YFSETQ. DNA of the CDR3: TGCGCCAGCAGCTTGGTGAGATTACCCACAGATACGCAGTATTTT. Translation gives CASSLVRLPTDTQYF.

This clone was found once. This chain uses TRBV15 with TRBJ2-1; D not certain. Per the germline V gene, CDR1 is LNHNV and CDR2 is YYDKDF (reference sequence). CDR3 length equals 17 residues. V lost 1 base and J lost 0, with 13 bases in between. The chain's CDR3 is CATSRGPSSGSYNEQFF. CDR3 coding DNA: TGTGCCACCAGCAGAGGCCCGTCGTCCGGCTCCTACAATGAGCAGTTCTTC. Using reference TRBV15 and TRBJ2-1 for the parts outside the CDR3, the full variable domain is DAMVIQNPRYQVTQFGKPVTLSCSQTLNHNVMYWYQQKSSQAPKLLFHYYDKDFNNEADTPDNFQSRRPNTSFCFLDIRSPGLGDTAMYLCATSRGPSSGSYNEQFFGPGTRLTVL.

V usage is TRBV10-2 and J usage is TRBJ1-1, with D perhaps TRBD1 (5 bases). The CDR3 length is 13 residues. Germline V gives CDR1 WSHSY, CDR2 SAAADI. The ends were cut back, 7 bases at V and 1 base at J, with 10 bases in the middle. CDR3 nucleotide sequence: TGCGCCAGCAACCCAGACAGGAACACTGAAGCTTTCTTT. Translated, it gives CASNPDRNTEAFF.

V gene TRBV6-4 combines with J gene TRBJ2-7; 12 positions match TRBD1. V lost 0 bases and J lost 7; bases outside the gene matches: 16. The CDR3 runs to 19 residues. The germline gives CDR1 MRHNA, CDR2 SNTAGT. The CDR3 DNA follows: TGTGCCAGCAGTGACTCAACAGTCACACCGGGACAGGGGGCGGGGGAGCAGTACTTC. Amino acid sequence: CASSDSTVTPGQGAGEQYF.

The chain couples TRBV4-1 to TRBJ2-7; D remains ambiguous. Trimming pared 0 bases from V and 3 bases from J, leaving 9 bases between. CDR1 is MGHRA, CDR2 YSYEKL, per germline. This CDR3 spans 14 amino acids. The CDR3 DNA sequence: TGCGCCAGCAGCCAAGATTTAGAAGTCTACGAGCAGTACTTC. Its protein is CASSQDLEVYEQYF.

The rearrangement links TRBV7-2 to TRBJ1-2; D is possibly TRBD1 (5 bases). The CDR3 sequence is 15 residues long. The germline V and J ends were trimmed by 0 bases and 3 bases, with 11 bases remaining between them. Germline assignment: CDR1 SGHTA and CDR2 FQGNSA. This chain's CDR3 is CASSLARGGDYGYTF. The CDR3 nucleotides read TGTGCCAGCAGCTTAGCCCGGGGAGGGGACTATGGCTACACCTTC.

The chain joins TRBV9 to TRBJ2-1; 10 bases map to TRBD2. Germline V lookup: CDR1 SGDLS, CDR2 YYNGEE. The CDR3 covers 15 residues. V gave up 4 bases and J gave up 3 bases; unmatched junction bases: 4. The CDR3 DNA is TGTGCCAGCAGCCTTAGCGGGGGGTACTACAATGAGCAGTTCTTC. Translated: CASSLSGGYYNEQFF.

The rearrangement uses TRBV2 and TRBJ2-3; 13 nucleotides match TRBD2. Trimming at V came to 5 bases and at J to 0 bases, leaving 14 bases not matched to a gene. CDR3 length: 20 amino acids. CDR1 and CDR2 (germline): SNHLY, FYNNEI. CDR3 in DNA: TGTGCCAGCAGTTTCCCGCCCGGGACTAGCGGGGCGACTAGCACAGATACGCAGTATTTT. Amino acid sequence: CASSFPPGTSGATSTDTQYF.

J is TRBJ2-7 and V is TRBV13; D might be TRBD2 (5 bases). The CDR3 runs to 14 residues. Germline loops: CDR1 PRHDT, CDR2 FYEKMQ (reference sequence). Trimming stripped 7 bases from V and 6 bases from J, with 19 bases between. Here the CDR3 DNA reads TGTGCCAGCAAACAAGATCAGGAGGCTGGCGAGCAGTACTTC. Protein sequence: CASKQDQEAGEQYF. Full variable domain (remainder filled in from reference TRBV13 and TRBJ2-7): AAGVIQSPRHLIKEKRETATLKCYPIPRHDTVYWYQQGPGQDPQFLISFYEKMQSDKGSIPDRFSAQQFSDYHSELNMSSLELGDSALYFCASKQDQEAGEQYFGPGTRLTVT.

This chain links TRBV6-2 or TRBV6-3 with TRBJ2-3, with 12 bases aligning to TRBD2. The CDR3 consists of 15 residues. Germline trimming cut 5 bases from V and 7 bases from J; bases unmatched to any gene: 7. Germline lookup yields CDR1 MNHEY and CDR2 SVGEGT. CDR3 amino acids: CASSATSGGGYTQYF. The CDR3 DNA sequence: TGTGCCAGCAGTGCGACTAGCGGGGGTGGTTATACGCAGTATTTT.

The V call is TRBV5-1, the J call TRBJ2-1, with 11 bases that match TRBD2. The germline gives CDR1 SGHRS, CDR2 YFSETQ. The CDR3 totals 15 residues. After removal of 3 bases from V and 9 bases from J, the junction contained 8 bases not matched to a gene. CDR3 in amino acids: CASSSLAGGAGEQFF. For the CDR3, the DNA is TGCGCCAGCAGCTCTCTAGCGGGAGGAGCGGGTGAGCAGTTCTTC.

This chain links TRBV5-6 with TRBJ1-6; TRBD1 matches 10 bases. The CDR3 totals 15 residues. Looked up from germline, CDR1 is SGHDT and CDR2 is YYEEEE. V was pared by 4 bases and J by 6 bases, with 4 bases of the junction left unmatched. The CDR3 sequence: CASSQGTGANSPLHF. As DNA, the CDR3 is TGTGCCAGCAGCCAGGGGACAGGGGCTAATTCACCCCTCCACTTT.

The chain combines TRBV6-5 with TRBJ2-5, with D possibly being TRBD2 (6 bases). The CDR3 runs to 13 residues. The germline V and J ends were trimmed by 4 bases and 5 bases, with 11 bases remaining between them. Germline V gives CDR1 MNHEY, CDR2 SVGAGI. The CDR3 sequence is CASSSGTRETQYF. The CDR3 bases are TGTGCCAGCAGTTCCGGGACTCGTGAGACCCAGTACTTC.

J is TRBJ1-3 and V is TRBV5-6; 8 bases are a match to TRBD1. With 3 bases clipped from V and 4 bases from J, the junction kept 9 bases outside the gene matches. The CDR3 runs to 16 residues. Germline V lookup: CDR1 SGHDT, CDR2 YYEEEE. The CDR3 DNA reads TGTGCCAGCAGCTCGGACAGGGCCCCAAGAGGAAACACCATATATTTT. Its protein is CASSSDRAPRGNTIYF.